The entry below describes one T cell receptor beta chain. What it binds is unknown. In the study's own analysis: The detection floor for productive clonotype frequency was 2.59 x 10-5. Here immunoSEQ multiplex PCR was the method, and the copy in TCRdb shows in-frame clones only, minus some. V and J calls and clone size are copied from that table; D and trimming were computed from the DNA. The sample shows 30,000 to 35,000 clones, about 85% of them seen only once. The record originates from a study of STAT5B mutations in CD4+ large granular lymphocyte leukemia. V lost 1 base, J lost 5 bases, and 5 bases stayed unmatched. Germline CDR1 and CDR2: SNHLY and FYNNEI. The CDR3 is made up of 14 amino acids. Whole-study results and caveats: Patient CD4-sorted repertoires looked more clonal than healthy CD4+ repertoires, even without putative leukemic clones. No patients shared main leukemic clonotypes, though roughly 23% appeared at low frequency elsewhere. TRBV06-family usage was enriched in top patient clones (8/27) versus controls (2/35).

This sequence joins TRBV2 and TRBJ2-7; 7 bases are shared with TRBD2. Sequenced input: CD4+ T cells from blood buffy coats. The origin of this receptor is a human donor in good health. The CDR3 reads CASSEDRGVHEQYF. Written as DNA, the CDR3 is TGTGCCAGCAGTGAAGACCGGGGGGTACACGAGCAGTACTTC.